The clone carrying this T cell receptor beta chain occurred once. Its antigen is currently unknown. The CDR3 runs 16 residues. Germline V gene data show CDR1 as SEHNR and CDR2 as FQNEAQ (reference sequence). The trim removed 6 bases at V and 7 bases at J, leaving 12 bases unmatched. These data come from a study of cytomegalovirus exposure and HLA in healthy donors. Findings and limits, study-wide: The study put 160 or so TCR beta chains on its list as cytomegalovirus-associated. One later analysis, an examination of the 90 to 150 validation repertoires, found that first-cohort TCR clusters tended to co-occur in them.

Generated by immunoSEQ multiplex PCR, the TCRdb table keeps only in-frame clones and is missing some. Of 120,000 or so clones in the sample, approximately 92% were seen once. The rearrangement joins TRBV7-9 to TRBJ2-3; 11 bases fit TRBD2. Sequenced sample: PBMCs. The receptor was derived from a woman younger than 30 in good health and CMV-seronegative. Here the CDR3 DNA reads TGTGCCAGCAGGGTAGCGGGAGGGCCAAGTTGGAATACGCAGTATTTT. Encoded protein: CASRVAGGPSWNTQYF.